The subject of this entry is one T cell receptor (beta chain). V shed 6 bases and J 14 bases; nucleotides not matched to a gene: 10. This CDR3 has 13 residues. CDR1 and CDR2 (germline): MDHEN, SYDVKM. The sample comes from a study of blood T cell repertoires in COVID-19. About the research overall: T cells, B-cell-depleted T cells, or PBMCs provided the cDNA or gDNA that served as material.

Assay used: immunoSEQ multiplex PCR; TCRdb lists only in-frame clones, some missing. The table has some 200,000 clones, roughly 81% seen once. The rearrangement joins TRBV28 to TRBJ1-6, with 7 bases fitting TRBD1. The source is an elderly woman with COVID-19, enrolled during active disease. Sequencing was performed on peripheral blood. CDR3 coding DNA: TGTGCCAGCAGAACCGACAGGGTTAAGGCCCTCCACTTT. Amino acid sequence: CASRTDRVKALHF.